These 15 T cell receptor beta chains share one sample of origin, sequenced in a study of radiotherapy plus CTLA-4 blockade in lung cancer. Only in-frame clones appear in the TCRdb table, and some are missing; sequencing was by immunoSEQ multiplex PCR. The sample holds more than 40,000 clones, 82% seen once. Sample: peripheral blood, taken from a patient treated with radiotherapy plus ipilimumab. The receptors come from a human donor with non-small cell lung cancer who had stable disease on radiotherapy plus ipilimumab.

The chain joins TRBV4-1 to TRBJ2-1; 9 nucleotides agree with TRBD2. V lost 2 bases, J lost 5 bases, and 13 bases stayed unmatched. Germline lookup yields CDR1 MGHRA and CDR2 YSYEKL. This CDR3 comprises 18 residues. This CDR3 is CASSQSRQIAGAHNEQFF. The CDR3 DNA reads TGCGCCAGCAGCCAATCCCGACAGATAGCGGGAGCTCACAATGAGCAGTTCTTC.

The chain joins TRBV27 to TRBJ2-5, with a possible D match to TRBD2 (6 bases). Trimming shortened V by 5 bases and J by 10 bases, and 20 bases separated the two germline ends. CDR3 length: 14 amino acids. CDR1 and CDR2 from the germline V gene are MNHEY and SMNVEV (reference sequence). CDR3 sequence: CASSPGTPIRGQYF. The CDR3 DNA follows: TGTGCCAGCAGTCCAGGGACTCCTATCCGGGGCCAGTACTTC.

J is TRBJ2-7 and V is TRBV6-1, with D possibly matching TRBD1 (6 bases). The germline V and J ends were trimmed by 2 bases and 3 bases, with 11 bases remaining between them. Germline-derived CDR1 and CDR2 are MNHNS and SASEGT. There are 14 residues in the CDR3. The DNA of the CDR3 is TGTGCCAGCAGTGAAATTGCGGACAGCTACGAGCAGTACTTC. This encodes CASSEIADSYEQYF.

This clone appeared a single time. The CDR3 DNA reads as TGTGCCAGCAGCAATAGAGCCTCCTACGAGCAGTACTTC. As protein: CASSNRASYEQYF. The chain carries TRBV7-6 and TRBJ2-7; D is undetermined. The V end was cut by 5 bases, the J end by 0 bases, with 8 bases between. Germline loops: CDR1 SGHVS, CDR2 FNYEAQ. The CDR3 length is 13 residues.

The CDR3 is CASSAGDTSGNTIYF. The CDR3, as DNA: TGTGCCAGCAGCGCCGGGGACACCTCTGGAAACACCATATATTTT. This sequence joins TRBV9 and TRBJ1-3; D possibly corresponds to TRBD1 (6 bases). Trimming cost V 3 bases and J 0 bases, with 10 bases left between them. Germline CDR1 reads SGDLS; CDR2 reads YYNGEE. This CDR3 spans 15 amino acids.

This clone was counted between two and nine times. V is TRBV15 and J is TRBJ2-3; 7 bases map to TRBD1. V shed 3 bases, J shed 3 bases, and the junction held 9 bases outside the gene matches. CDR3 length equals 16 residues. Per germline, CDR1 LNHNV and CDR2 YYDKDF (reference sequence). CDR3 in DNA: TGTGCCACCAGCAGTGAAAGGGACAGCTCAACAGATACGCAGTATTTT. Its protein is CATSSERDSSTDTQYF.

This sequence joins TRBV6-1 and TRBJ2-1, with D perhaps matching TRBD2 (6 bases). The V end was cut by 3 bases, the J end by 5 bases, with 8 bases between. The CDR3 sequence is 13 residues long. CDR1 is MNHNS and CDR2 is SASEGT in the germline V gene. The CDR3 DNA sequence: TGTGCCAGCAGTGAGGCGGGAAACAATGAGCAGTTCTTC. Translation: CASSEAGNNEQFF.

The genes are TRBV6-4 and TRBJ2-2, with D tentatively TRBD2 (5 bases). V lost 9 bases and J lost 4, with 18 bases in between. The V gene's germline CDR1 is MRHNA and CDR2 SNTAGT. CDR3 length equals 15 residues. The CDR3 DNA reads TGTGCCAGTCGATTGCTAGCTTCAGGCACCGGGGAGCTGTTTTTT. It translates to CASRLLASGTGELFF.

This chain links TRBV27 with TRBJ2-1, with 7 bases that match TRBD2. In germline, CDR1 is MNHEY, CDR2 SMNVEV (reference sequence). After removal of 6 bases from V and 9 bases from J, the junction contained 11 bases not matched to a gene. The CDR3 totals 14 residues. CDR3 DNA: TGTGCCAGCAGCCCGGGGGGTCCTCGTGGTGAGCAGTTCTTC. It is translated as CASSPGGPRGEQFF.

The V and J genes are TRBV5-5 and TRBJ1-4; 7 bases are shared with TRBD1. The germline V gene has CDR1 SGHKS and CDR2 YYEKEE (reference sequence). Trimming cost V 4 bases and J 8 bases; bases outside gene matches: 8. The CDR3 totals 14 residues. The chain's CDR3 is CASSATGNPEKLFF. The CDR3 DNA reads TGTGCCAGCAGCGCGACAGGGAATCCGGAAAAACTGTTTTTT.

V gene TRBV19 combines with J gene TRBJ1-5; D ambiguous. Per the germline V gene, CDR1 is LNHDA and CDR2 is SQIVND (reference sequence). The CDR3 covers 13 residues. Trimming shortened V by 8 bases and J by 7 bases, and 15 bases separated the two germline ends. CDR3 bases: TGTGCCAGTGTCGGTCGAAACGAACAGCCCCAGCATTTT. Protein product: CASVGRNEQPQHF.

The chain employs TRBV7-8 and TRBJ2-6; the D gene is possibly TRBD1 (6 bases). The germline V and J ends were trimmed by 1 base and 4 bases, with 14 bases remaining between them. Germline CDR1 reads SGHVS; CDR2 reads FQNEAQ. The CDR3 loop spans 17 amino acids. CDR3 protein: CASSLGDGRGGANVLTF. CDR3 bases: TGTGCCAGCAGCTTAGGTGACGGAAGGGGGGGGGCCAACGTCCTGACTTTC.

This chain uses TRBV5-1 with TRBJ2-3, with a tentative D call TRBD1 (6 bases). V lost 4 bases to trimming and J lost 4 bases, with 13 bases between them. The CDR3 runs 14 residues. Germline loops: CDR1 SGHRS, CDR2 YFSETQ. The CDR3 spells CASSLRQAPDTQYF. The CDR3 bases are TGCGCCAGCAGCCTAAGACAGGCCCCAGATACGCAGTATTTT.

V gene TRBV27 combines with J gene TRBJ1-1, with D unclear. This CDR3 spans 17 amino acids. Germline assignment: CDR1 MNHEY and CDR2 SMNVEV (reference sequence). Trimming removed 0 bases at V and 0 bases at J, with 14 bases between. DNA of the CDR3: TGTGCCAGCAGTTTATCATGGGGTTCGGGAATGAACACTGAAGCTTTCTTT. The encoded protein is CASSLSWGSGMNTEAFF.

The chain has TRBV28 and TRBJ2-1; 13 bases are a match to TRBD2. There are 19 residues in the CDR3. V shed 4 bases and J 3 bases; nucleotides not matched to a gene: 12. Germline CDR1 and CDR2: MDHEN and SYDVKM. In DNA, the CDR3 is TGTGCCAGCAGTTCCCCGGGACTAGCGGGACAGTCCTACTACAATGAGCAGTTCTTC. Translated, it gives CASSSPGLAGQSYYNEQFF.